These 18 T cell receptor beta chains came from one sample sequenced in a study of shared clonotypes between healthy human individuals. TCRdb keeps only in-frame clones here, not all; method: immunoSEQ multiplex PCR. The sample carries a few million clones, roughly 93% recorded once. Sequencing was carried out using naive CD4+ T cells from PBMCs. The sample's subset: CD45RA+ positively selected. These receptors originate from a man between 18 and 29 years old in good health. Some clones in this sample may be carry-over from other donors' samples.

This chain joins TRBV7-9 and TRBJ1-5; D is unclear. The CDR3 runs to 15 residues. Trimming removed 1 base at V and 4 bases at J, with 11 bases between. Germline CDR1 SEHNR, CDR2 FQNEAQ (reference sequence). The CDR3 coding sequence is TGTGCCAGCAGCTTAGGTACAGAGGCTAATCAGCCCCAGCATTTT. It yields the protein CASSLGTEANQPQHF. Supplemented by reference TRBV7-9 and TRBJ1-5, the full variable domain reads DTGVSQNPRHKITKRGQNVTFRCDPISEHNRLYWYRQTLGQGPEFLTYFQNEAQLEKSRLLSDRFSAERPKGSFSTLEIQRTEQGDSAMYLCASSLGTEANQPQHFGDGTRLSIL.

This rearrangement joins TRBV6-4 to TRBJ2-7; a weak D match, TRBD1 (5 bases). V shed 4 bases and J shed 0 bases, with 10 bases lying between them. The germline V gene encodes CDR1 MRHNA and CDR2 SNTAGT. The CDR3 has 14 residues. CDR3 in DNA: TGTGCCAGCAGTGTTAAGCAGGGCTCCTACGAGCAGTACTTC. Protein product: CASSVKQGSYEQYF.

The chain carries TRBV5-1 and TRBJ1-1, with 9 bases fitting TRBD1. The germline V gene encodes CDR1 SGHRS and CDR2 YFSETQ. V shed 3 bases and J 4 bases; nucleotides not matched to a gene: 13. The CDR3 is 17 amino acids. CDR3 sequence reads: CASSSAGTGFPVTEAFF. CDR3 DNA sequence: TGCGCCAGCAGCTCGGCCGGGACAGGGTTCCCGGTCACTGAAGCTTTCTTT.

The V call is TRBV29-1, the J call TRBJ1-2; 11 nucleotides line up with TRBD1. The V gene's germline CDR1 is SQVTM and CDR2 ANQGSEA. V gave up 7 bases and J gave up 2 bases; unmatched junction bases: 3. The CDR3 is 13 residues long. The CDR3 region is CSDRTGGNYGYTF. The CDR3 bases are TGCAGCGATAGGACAGGGGGCAACTATGGCTACACCTTC.

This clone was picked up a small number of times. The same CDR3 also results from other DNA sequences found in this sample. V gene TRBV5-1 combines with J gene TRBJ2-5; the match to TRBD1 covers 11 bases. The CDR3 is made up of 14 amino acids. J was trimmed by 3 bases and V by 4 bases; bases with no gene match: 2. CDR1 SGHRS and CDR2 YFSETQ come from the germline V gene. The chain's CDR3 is CASSPGQGEETQYF. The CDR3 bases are TGCGCCAGCAGCCCGGGACAGGGGGAAGAGACCCAGTACTTC.

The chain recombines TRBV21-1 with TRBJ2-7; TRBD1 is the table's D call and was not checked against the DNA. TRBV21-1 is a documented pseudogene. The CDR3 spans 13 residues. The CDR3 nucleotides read TGTGCCAGGCCGGGACAGGGGCTTGGCGAGCAGTACTTC. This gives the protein CARPGQGLGEQYF.

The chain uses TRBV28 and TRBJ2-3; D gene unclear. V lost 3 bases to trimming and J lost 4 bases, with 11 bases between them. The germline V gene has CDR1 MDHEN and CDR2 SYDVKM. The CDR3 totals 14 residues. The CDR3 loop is CASSFRLVSDTQYF. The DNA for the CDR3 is TGTGCCAGCAGTTTCCGGCTAGTGTCAGATACGCAGTATTTT.

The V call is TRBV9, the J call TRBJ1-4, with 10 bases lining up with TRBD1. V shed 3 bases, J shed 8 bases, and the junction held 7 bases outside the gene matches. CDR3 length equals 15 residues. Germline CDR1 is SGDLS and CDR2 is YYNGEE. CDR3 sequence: CASSASGTGDEKLFF. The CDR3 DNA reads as TGTGCCAGCAGCGCCTCCGGGACAGGGGACGAAAAACTGTTTTTT.

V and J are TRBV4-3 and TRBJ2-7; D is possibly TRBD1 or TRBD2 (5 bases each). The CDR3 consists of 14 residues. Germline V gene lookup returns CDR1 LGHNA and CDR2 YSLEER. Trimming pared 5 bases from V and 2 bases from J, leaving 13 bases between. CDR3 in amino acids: CASSYARGAYEQYF. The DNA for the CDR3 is TGCGCCAGCAGCTACGCTAGGGGAGCCTACGAGCAGTACTTC.

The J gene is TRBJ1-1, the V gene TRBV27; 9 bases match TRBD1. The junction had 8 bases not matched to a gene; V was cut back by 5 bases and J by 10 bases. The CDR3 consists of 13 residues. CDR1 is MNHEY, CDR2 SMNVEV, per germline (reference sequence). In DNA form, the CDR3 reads TGTGCCAGCAGTAGGGGACAGGGTCGACGAGCTTTCTTT. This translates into CASSRGQGRRAFF.

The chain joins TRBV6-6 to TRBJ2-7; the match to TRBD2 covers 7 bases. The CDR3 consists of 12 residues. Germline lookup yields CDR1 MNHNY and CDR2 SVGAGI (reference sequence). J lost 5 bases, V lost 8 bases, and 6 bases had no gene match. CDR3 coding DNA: TGTGCCAGCGGGGCGGGAGTCCACGAGCAGTACTTC. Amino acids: CASGAGVHEQYF.

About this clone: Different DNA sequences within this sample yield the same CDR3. In nucleotides, the CDR3 is TGTGCCAGCAGTTACGACAGGGGGTATGGCTACACCTTC. The encoded protein is CASSYDRGYGYTF. The chain combines TRBV6-5 with TRBJ1-2; TRBD1 matches at 9 bases. The CDR3 extends over 13 amino acids. Germline loops: CDR1 MNHEY, CDR2 SVGAGI. Losses at the gene ends were 2 bases for V and 5 bases for J; bases not matched to a gene: 0.

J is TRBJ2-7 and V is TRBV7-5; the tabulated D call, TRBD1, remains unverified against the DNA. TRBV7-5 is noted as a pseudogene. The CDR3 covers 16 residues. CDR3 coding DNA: TGTGTCAGAAGCCCGAGCTCTCCGGGACATCATGAGAGGCAGTACTTC. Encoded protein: CVRSPSSPGHHERQYF.

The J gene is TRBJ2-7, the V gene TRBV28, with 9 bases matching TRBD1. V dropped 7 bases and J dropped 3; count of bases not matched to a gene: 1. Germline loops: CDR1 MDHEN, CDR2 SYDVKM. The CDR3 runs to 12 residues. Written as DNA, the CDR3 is TGTGCCAGCAAGGACAGGGGCTACGAGCAGTACTTC. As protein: CASKDRGYEQYF. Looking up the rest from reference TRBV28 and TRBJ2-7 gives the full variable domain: DVKVTQSSRYLVKRTGEKVFLECVQDMDHENMFWYRQDPGLGLRLIYFSYDVKMKEKGDIPEGYSVSREKKERFSLILESASTNQTSMYLCASKDRGYEQYFGPGTRLTVT.

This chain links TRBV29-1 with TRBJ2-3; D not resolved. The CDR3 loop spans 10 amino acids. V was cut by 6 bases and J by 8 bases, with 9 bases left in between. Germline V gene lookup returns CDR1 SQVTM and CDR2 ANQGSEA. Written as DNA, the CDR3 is TGCAGCGTAGAGCTAGGTACGCAGTATTTT. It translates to CSVELGTQYF.

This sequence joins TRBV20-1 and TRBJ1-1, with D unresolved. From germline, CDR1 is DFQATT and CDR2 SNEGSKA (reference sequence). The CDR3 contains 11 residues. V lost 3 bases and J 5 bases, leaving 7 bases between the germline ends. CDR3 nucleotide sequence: TGCAGTGCTAGGTGGATGACTGAAGCTTTCTTT. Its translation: CSARWMTEAFF.

Written as DNA, the CDR3 is TGTGCCAGCAGTCCATCCTCGGACAGGGGAGCTGAAGCTTTCTTT. This gives the protein CASSPSSDRGAEAFF. The J gene is TRBJ1-1, the V gene TRBV2, with 9 bases that match TRBD1. Germline V lookup: CDR1 SNHLY, CDR2 FYNNEI. V shed 5 bases and J 6 bases; nucleotides not matched to a gene: 10. The CDR3 runs 15 residues.

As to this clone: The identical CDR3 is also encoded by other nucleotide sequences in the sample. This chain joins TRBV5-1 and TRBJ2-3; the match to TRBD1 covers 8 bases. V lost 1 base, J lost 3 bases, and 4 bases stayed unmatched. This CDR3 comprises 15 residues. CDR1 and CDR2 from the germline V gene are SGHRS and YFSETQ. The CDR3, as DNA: TGCGCCAGCAGCTTGCCAGGGGGCGGAACAGATACGCAGTATTTT. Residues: CASSLPGGGTDTQYF.